The present entry profiles one T cell receptor (beta chain) with its context. Its cognate antigen is unknown. This record comes from a study of vaccination effects on CD4 cells after COVID-19. Study findings and constraints: There was marked clonal contraction among infection- and vaccine-induced clones late after vaccination.

The protocol was immunoSEQ multiplex PCR, while the TCRdb copy is restricted to in-frame clones and leaves out a portion. Of about 29,000 clones listed, roughly 74% are singletons. With the ViraFEST assay, the study expanded antigen-specific CD4+ T cells using viral peptide pools, then sequenced them. Following 10 days of culture, CD4+ T cells were isolated. Subjects were given two BNT162b2 or mRNA-1273 vaccine doses. Trimming took off 1 base at V and 5 bases at J, with 15 bases between the two ends. Germline CDR1 reads LGHNA; CDR2 reads YNFKEQ. This CDR3 spans 16 amino acids. The sequence came from a human donor who received a COVID-19 vaccine. The V and J genes are TRBV4-2 and TRBJ2-1, with TRBD2 as a possible D gene (6 bases). Source: CD4+ T cells from PBMCs cultured with HCoV-OC43 spike peptides, taken after COVID-19 vaccination. Stated subset: HCoV-OC43 spike overlapping peptide pool stimulation. The CDR3 nucleotides read TGTGCCAGCAGCCAAGTGGGACTGGTGGGGAACAATGAGCAGTTCTTC. Encoded protein: CASSQVGLVGNNEQFF.